The clone carrying this T cell receptor (beta chain) was recorded only once. Its target is unknown. The sample belongs to a study of T cells in localized non-small cell lung cancer. Study conclusions and caveats: A median approximately 60 of the top 100 tumor clones appeared in adjacent lung.

Germline V CDR1 and CDR2: SGHRS, YFSETQ. Trimming removed 0 bases from V and 3 bases from J, with 12 bases in between. CDR3 length: 15 residues. The data were produced by immunoSEQ multiplex PCR, yet TCRdb's version contains in-frame clones alone and is incomplete. Here the sample spans over 50,000 clones, roughly 90% being singletons. The sample was peripheral blood, taken before any cancer treatment. This chain joins TRBV5-1 and TRBJ1-2; D is possibly TRBD1 (5 bases). The origin of this receptor is a woman between 40 and 69 years old with stage I lung adenocarcinoma. The CDR3 sequence is CASSLDRGLDYGYTF. The CDR3 bases are TGCGCCAGCAGCTTGGATCGGGGGTTGGACTATGGCTACACCTTC.